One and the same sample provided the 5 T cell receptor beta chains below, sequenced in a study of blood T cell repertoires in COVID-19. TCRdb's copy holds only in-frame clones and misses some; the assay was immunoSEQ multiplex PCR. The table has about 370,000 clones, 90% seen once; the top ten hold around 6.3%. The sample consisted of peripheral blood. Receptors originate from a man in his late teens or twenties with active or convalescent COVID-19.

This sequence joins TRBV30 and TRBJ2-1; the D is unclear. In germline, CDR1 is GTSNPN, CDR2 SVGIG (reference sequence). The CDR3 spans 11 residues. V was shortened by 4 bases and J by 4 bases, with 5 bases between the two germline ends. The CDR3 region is CAWIDYNEQFF. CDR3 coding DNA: TGTGCCTGGATAGATTACAATGAGCAGTTCTTC.

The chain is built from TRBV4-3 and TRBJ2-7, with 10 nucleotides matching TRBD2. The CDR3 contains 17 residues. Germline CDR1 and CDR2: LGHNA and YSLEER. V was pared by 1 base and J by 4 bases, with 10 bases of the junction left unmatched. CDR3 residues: CASSQAALAGVRYEQYF. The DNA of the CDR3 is TGCGCCAGCAGCCAAGCTGCCCTAGCGGGAGTACGATACGAGCAGTACTTC.

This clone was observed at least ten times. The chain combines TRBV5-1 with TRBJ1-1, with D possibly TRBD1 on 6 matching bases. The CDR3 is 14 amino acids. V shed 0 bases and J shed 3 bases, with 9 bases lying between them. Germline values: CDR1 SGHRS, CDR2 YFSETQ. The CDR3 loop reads CASSLAGGHTEAFF. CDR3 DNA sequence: TGCGCCAGCAGCTTGGCGGGGGGGCACACTGAAGCTTTCTTT.

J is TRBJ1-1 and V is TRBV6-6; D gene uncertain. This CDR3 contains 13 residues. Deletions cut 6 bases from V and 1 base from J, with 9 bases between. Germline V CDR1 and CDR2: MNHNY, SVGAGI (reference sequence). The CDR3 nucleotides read TGTGCCAGCAGCCCACTCCAGAACACTGAAGCTTTCTTT. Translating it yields CASSPLQNTEAFF.

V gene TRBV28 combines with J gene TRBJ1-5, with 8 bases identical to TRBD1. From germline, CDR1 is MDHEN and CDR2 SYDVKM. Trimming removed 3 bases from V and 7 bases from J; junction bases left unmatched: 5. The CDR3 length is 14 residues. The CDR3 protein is CASSLYRGGQPQHF. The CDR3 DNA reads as TGTGCCAGCAGTTTGTACAGGGGGGGCCAGCCCCAGCATTTT.